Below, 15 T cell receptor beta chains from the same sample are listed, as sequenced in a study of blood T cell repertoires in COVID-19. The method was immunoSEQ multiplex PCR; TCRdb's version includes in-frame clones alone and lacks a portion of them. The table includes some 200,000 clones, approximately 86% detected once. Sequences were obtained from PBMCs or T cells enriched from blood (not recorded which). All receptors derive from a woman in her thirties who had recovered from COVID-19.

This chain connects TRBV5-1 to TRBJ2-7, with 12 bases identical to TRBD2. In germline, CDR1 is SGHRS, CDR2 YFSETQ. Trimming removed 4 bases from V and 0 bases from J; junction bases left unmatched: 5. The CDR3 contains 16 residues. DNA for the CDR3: TGCGCCAGCAGCCGTGGACTAGCGGGGAGCTCCTACGAGCAGTACTTC. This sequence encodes CASSRGLAGSSYEQYF.

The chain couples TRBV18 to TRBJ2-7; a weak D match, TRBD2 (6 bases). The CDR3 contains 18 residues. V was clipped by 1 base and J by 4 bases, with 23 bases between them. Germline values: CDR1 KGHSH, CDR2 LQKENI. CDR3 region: CASSPRNLERGGAYEQYF. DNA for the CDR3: TGTGCCAGCTCACCACGGAATCTCGAGCGCGGAGGGGCTTACGAGCAGTACTTC.

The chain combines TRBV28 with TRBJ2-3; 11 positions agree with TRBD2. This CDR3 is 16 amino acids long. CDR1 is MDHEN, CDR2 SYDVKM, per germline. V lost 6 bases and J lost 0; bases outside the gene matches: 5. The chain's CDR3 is CASRGTSGSSTDTQYF. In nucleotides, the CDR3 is TGTGCCAGCAGGGGGACTAGCGGATCTAGCACAGATACGCAGTATTTT.

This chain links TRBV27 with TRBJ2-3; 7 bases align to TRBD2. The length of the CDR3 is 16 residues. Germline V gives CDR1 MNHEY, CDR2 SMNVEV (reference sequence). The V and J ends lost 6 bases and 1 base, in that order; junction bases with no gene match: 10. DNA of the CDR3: TGTGCCAGCAGCTATAGGACTAGTCATGGCACAGATACGCAGTATTTT. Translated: CASSYRTSHGTDTQYF.

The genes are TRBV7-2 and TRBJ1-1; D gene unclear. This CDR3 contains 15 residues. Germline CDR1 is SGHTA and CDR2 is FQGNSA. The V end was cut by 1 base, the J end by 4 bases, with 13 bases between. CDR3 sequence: CASSLELRRSTEAFF. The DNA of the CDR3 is TGTGCCAGCAGCTTAGAACTTAGGAGGTCCACTGAAGCTTTCTTT.

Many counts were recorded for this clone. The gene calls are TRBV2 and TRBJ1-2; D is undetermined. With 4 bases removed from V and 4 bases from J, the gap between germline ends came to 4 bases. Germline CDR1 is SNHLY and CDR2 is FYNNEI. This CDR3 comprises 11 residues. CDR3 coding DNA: TGTGCCAGCAGTGTCGGCTATGGCTACACCTTC. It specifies CASSVGYGYTF.

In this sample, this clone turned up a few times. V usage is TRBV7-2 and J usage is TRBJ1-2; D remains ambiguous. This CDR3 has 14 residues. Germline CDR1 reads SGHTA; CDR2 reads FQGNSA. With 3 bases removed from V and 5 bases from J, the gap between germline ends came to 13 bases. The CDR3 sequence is CASSFGYKEYGYTF. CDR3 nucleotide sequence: TGTGCCAGCAGCTTCGGATATAAGGAGTATGGCTACACCTTC.

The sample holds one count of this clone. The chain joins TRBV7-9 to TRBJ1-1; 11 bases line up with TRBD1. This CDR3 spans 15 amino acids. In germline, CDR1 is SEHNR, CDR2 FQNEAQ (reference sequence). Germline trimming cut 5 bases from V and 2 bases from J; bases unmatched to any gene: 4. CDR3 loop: CASSPWTGGNTEAFF. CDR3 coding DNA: TGTGCCAGCAGCCCTTGGACAGGGGGCAACACTGAAGCTTTCTTT.

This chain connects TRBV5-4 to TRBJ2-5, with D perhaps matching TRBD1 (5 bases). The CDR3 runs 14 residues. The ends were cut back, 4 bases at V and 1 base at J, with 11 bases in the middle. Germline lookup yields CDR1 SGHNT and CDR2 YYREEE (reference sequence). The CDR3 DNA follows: TGTGCCAGCAGCCGCGACAGAGTCCAAGAGACCCAGTACTTC. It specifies CASSRDRVQETQYF.

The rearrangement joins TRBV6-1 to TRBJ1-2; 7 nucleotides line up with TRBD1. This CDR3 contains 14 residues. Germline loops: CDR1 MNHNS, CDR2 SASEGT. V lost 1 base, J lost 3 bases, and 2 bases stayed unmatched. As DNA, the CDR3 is TGTGCCAGCAGTGAAGGAACAGGGGACTATGGCTACACCTTC. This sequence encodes CASSEGTGDYGYTF.

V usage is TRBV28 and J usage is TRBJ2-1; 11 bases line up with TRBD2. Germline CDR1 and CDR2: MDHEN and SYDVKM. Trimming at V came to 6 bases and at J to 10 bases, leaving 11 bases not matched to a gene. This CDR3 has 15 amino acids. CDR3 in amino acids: CASSPIAGGVGEQFF. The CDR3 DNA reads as TGTGCCAGCAGCCCTATAGCGGGAGGGGTGGGGGAGCAGTTCTTC.

CDR3 residues: CASSLDFSGGNTGELFF. The CDR3 nucleotides are TGTGCCAGCAGCTTAGATTTTTCCGGGGGGAACACCGGGGAGCTGTTTTTT. V and J are TRBV11-3 and TRBJ2-2; a possible D gene is TRBD2 (6 bases). This CDR3 is 17 amino acids long. Trimming pared 0 bases from V and 1 base from J, leaving 12 bases between. Germline CDR1 is SGHNT and CDR2 is YENEEA. Full variable domain (remainder filled in from reference TRBV11-3 and TRBJ2-2): EAGVVQSPRYKIIEKKQPVAFWCNPISGHNTLYWYLQNLGQGPELLIRYENEEAVDDSQLPKDRFSAERLKGVDSTLKIQPAELGDSAVYLCASSLDFSGGNTGELFFGEGSRLTVL.

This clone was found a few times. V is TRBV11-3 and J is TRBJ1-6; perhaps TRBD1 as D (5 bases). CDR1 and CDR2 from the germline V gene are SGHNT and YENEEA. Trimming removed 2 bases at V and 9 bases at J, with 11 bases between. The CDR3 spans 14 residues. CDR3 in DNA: TGTGCCAGCAGCTTAAACTGGGGCGGTTCACCCCTCCACTTT. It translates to CASSLNWGGSPLHF.

The CDR3: CARSEGHTEAFF. The CDR3 coding sequence is TGTGCCAGGTCGGAGGGGCACACTGAAGCTTTCTTT. The genes are TRBV2 and TRBJ1-1; D is possibly TRBD1 (5 bases). This CDR3 comprises 12 residues. Germline loops: CDR1 SNHLY, CDR2 FYNNEI. Trimming removed 9 bases at V and 3 bases at J, with 11 bases between.

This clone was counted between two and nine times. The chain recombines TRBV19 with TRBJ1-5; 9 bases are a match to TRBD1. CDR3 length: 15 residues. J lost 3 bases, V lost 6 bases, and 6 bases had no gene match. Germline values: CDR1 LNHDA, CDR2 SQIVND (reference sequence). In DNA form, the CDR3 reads TGTGCCAGTAGCACAGGGGGCGAGAACAATCAGCCCCAGCATTTT. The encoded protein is CASSTGGENNQPQHF.